The clone carrying this T cell receptor (beta chain) has only one observation. This sample was included in a study of cytomegalovirus exposure and HLA in healthy donors. The PCR made use of 60 Vbeta and 13 Jbeta primers. Clones were sequenced by immunoSEQ multiplex PCR, and TCRdb holds only the in-frame ones, with some missing. Counted here are roughly 160,000 clones, around three quarters occurring once; the ten biggest clones make up 3.7%. The germline gives CDR1 MNHEY, CDR2 SVGAGI. With 6 bases clipped from V and 5 bases from J, the junction kept 13 bases outside the gene matches. This CDR3 contains 15 residues.

The J gene is TRBJ2-7, the V gene TRBV6-5; 7 nucleotides match TRBD1. The sequence was collected from a man between 25 and 39 years old in good health and CMV-seropositive. Sample: PBMCs. CDR3 nucleotide sequence: TGTGCCAGCAGCTTACAGGGGCAGGGAGTCAACGAGCAGTACTTC. Translated, it gives CASSLQGQGVNEQYF.